Ten or more counts support the clone carrying this T cell receptor (beta chain). The sorted libraries involved the use of 850,000 to 1,000,000 CD4+ or CD8+ T cells. MiXCR, run by TCRdb on the 5' RACE reads, gives a single entry per CDR3 protein. The sample has more than 15,000 distinct CDR3 sequences, under 3.5% seen once. This sample was taken from a study of neurological immune-mediated disorders. The sample consisted of CD8+ T cells from blood. The TCR comes from a woman between 35 and 50 years old in good health.

The CDR3 region is CASSSTGLGHYEQYF. CDR3 DNA: TGTGCCAGCAGTTCTACGGGCCTAGGGCACTACGAGCAGTACTTC. The chain is built from TRBV12-3 or TRBV12-4 and TRBJ2-7; D unresolved. This CDR3 comprises 15 residues. Trimming left V 4 bases short and J 3 bases short, with 16 bases between.